Below are 26 T cell receptor beta chains sequenced from a single sample in a study of T cells after yellow fever vaccination. TCRdb re-called the 5' RACE reads with MiXCR, one entry per CDR3 protein. The table lists about 340,000 distinct CDR3 sequences, 8.7% of them singletons. Here the sequenced sample was PBMCs, taken on the day of the first yellow fever vaccination. These receptors all stem from a young man who received the YFV17D yellow fever vaccine.

The chain employs TRBV4-1 and TRBJ2-4; maybe TRBD1 (6 bases). V gave up 0 bases and J gave up 0 bases, with 15 bases separating them. Germline CDR1 MGHRA, CDR2 YSYEKL. This CDR3 is built from 18 residues. CDR3 in amino acids: CASSQDPDSSLAKNIQYF. In DNA, the CDR3 is TGCGCCAGCAGCCAAGATCCGGACAGCAGCCTAGCCAAAAACATTCAGTACTTC.

The chain carries TRBV5-1 and TRBJ2-7; 13 bases line up with TRBD2. Germline assignment: CDR1 SGHRS and CDR2 YFSETQ. J lost 6 bases, V lost 7 bases, and 10 bases had no gene match. This CDR3 region has 15 residues. In DNA, the CDR3 is TGCGCCAGCTCTGGGGGCGGACTAGCGGGGGCCGAGCAGTACTTC. This sequence encodes CASSGGGLAGAEQYF.

This clonotype has just a few counts. This sequence joins TRBV10-3 and TRBJ1-1; maybe TRBD1 (6 bases). The CDR3 totals 12 residues. Deletions cut 6 bases from V and 9 bases from J, with 14 bases between. From germline, CDR1 is ENHRY and CDR2 SYGVKD. As DNA, the CDR3 is TGTGCCATCAGCCCAGGGGAGTCCAAAGCTTTCTTT. As protein: CAISPGESKAFF.

This sequence joins TRBV9 and TRBJ2-5; tentatively, D is TRBD2 (5 bases). The CDR3 spans 16 residues. V lost 2 bases and J lost 2, with 16 bases in between. Germline V gene sequence: CDR1 SGDLS, CDR2 YYNGEE. Here the CDR3 reads CASSVLPSREQETQYF. The CDR3 DNA follows: TGTGCCAGCAGCGTCCTACCGTCCCGGGAACAAGAGACCCAGTACTTC.

This clonotype was counted ten times or more. The V and J genes are TRBV5-1 and TRBJ2-7; 9 bases map to TRBD1. The CDR3 spans 14 residues. Germline V gene sequence: CDR1 SGHRS, CDR2 YFSETQ. V gave up 4 bases and J gave up 4 bases; unmatched junction bases: 6. The CDR3 protein is CASSPGQGVYEQYF. Written as DNA, the CDR3 is TGCGCCAGCAGCCCGGGACAGGGAGTTTACGAGCAGTACTTC.

This clonotype was observed a handful of times. The rearrangement joins TRBV27 to TRBJ2-1, with 11 positions matching TRBD2. Germline V gene lookup returns CDR1 MNHEY and CDR2 SMNVEV (reference sequence). This CDR3 spans 15 amino acids. The V and J ends lost 4 bases and 8 bases, in that order; junction bases with no gene match: 7. CDR3 sequence (DNA): TGTGCCAGCAGTTCCCTAGCGGGGGGACGGGATGAGCAGTTCTTC. It codes for CASSSLAGGRDEQFF.

The chain joins TRBV13 to TRBJ1-2; D might be TRBD1 (5 bases). Germline V gives CDR1 PRHDT, CDR2 FYEKMQ (reference sequence). Deletions cut 5 bases from V and 3 bases from J, with 13 bases between. The CDR3 loop spans 14 amino acids. In nucleotides, the CDR3 is TGTGCCAGCAGCATAAGGGACGGCGACTATGGCTACACCTTC. Its translation is CASSIRDGDYGYTF.

This clonotype was recorded a few times. This sequence joins TRBV7-2 and TRBJ2-7; TRBD2 aligns across 10 bases. J lost 6 bases, V lost 5 bases, and 10 bases had no gene match. The CDR3 sequence is 15 residues long. The germline CDR1 and CDR2 sequences are SGHTA and FQGNSA. The CDR3 sequence: CASSDQAGGSFEQYF. CDR3 DNA: TGTGCCAGCAGCGATCAAGCGGGGGGGTCTTTCGAGCAGTACTTC.

V and J are TRBV10-3 and TRBJ2-5, with TRBD2 identical over 8 bases. Germline assignment: CDR1 ENHRY and CDR2 SYGVKD. CDR3 length: 14 residues. V was pared by 7 bases and J by 1 base, with 5 bases of the junction left unmatched. CDR3 residues: CAIKTGTSQETQYF. The DNA of the CDR3 is TGTGCCATCAAAACCGGGACTAGCCAAGAGACCCAGTACTTC.

V usage is TRBV4-2 and J usage is TRBJ2-3, with 15 bases fitting TRBD2. Germline V gene lookup returns CDR1 LGHNA and CDR2 YNFKEQ. V lost 4 bases and J lost 4; bases outside the gene matches: 6. This CDR3 region has 17 residues. This CDR3 reads CASSLRTSGGAADTQYF. DNA of the CDR3: TGTGCCAGCAGCCTCCGGACTAGCGGGGGGGCGGCAGATACGCAGTATTTT.

This clonotype was counted only a few times. J is TRBJ2-5 and V is TRBV25-1; 7 nucleotides agree with TRBD2. In germline, CDR1 is MGHDK, CDR2 SYGVNS. The CDR3 runs to 17 residues. Trimming removed 5 bases from V and 0 bases from J; junction bases left unmatched: 12. In DNA, the CDR3 is TGTGCCAGCAGTCCGCCCCCCGGGGGGATGAACCAAGAGACCCAGTACTTC. Protein product: CASSPPPGGMNQETQYF.

This clonotype has only a few counts. The rearrangement uses TRBV11-2 and TRBJ1-6; the D is unclear. The CDR3 totals 15 residues. With 11 bases removed from V and 0 bases from J, the gap between germline ends came to 14 bases. The germline gives CDR1 SGHAT, CDR2 FQNNGV. For the CDR3, the DNA is TGTGCCGGCGCTTCGGACGGCTCCTATAATTCACCCCTCCACTTT. This encodes CAGASDGSYNSPLHF.

The rearrangement links TRBV2 to TRBJ1-5, with D unclear. V was clipped by 7 bases and J by 6 bases, with 13 bases between them. The CDR3 has 13 residues. Germline loops: CDR1 SNHLY, CDR2 FYNNEI. CDR3 loop: CASMTTFFQPQHF. CDR3 coding DNA: TGTGCCAGCATGACCACGTTTTTTCAGCCCCAGCATTTT.

J is TRBJ2-3 and V is TRBV9; no reliable D call. V was clipped by 5 bases and J by 4 bases, with 11 bases between them. In germline, CDR1 is SGDLS, CDR2 YYNGEE. CDR3 length: 13 amino acids. Here the CDR3 reads CASSLVVADTQYF. DNA for the CDR3: TGTGCCAGCAGTCTAGTGGTAGCAGATACGCAGTATTTT.

This clonotype came up many times. This CDR3 reads CATSRDQLGSPNQPQHF. CDR3 DNA: TGTGCCACCAGCAGAGATCAGTTAGGGAGCCCCAATCAGCCCCAGCATTTT. The chain recombines TRBV15 with TRBJ1-5, with unresolved D. Germline values: CDR1 LNHNV, CDR2 YYDKDF (reference sequence). Trimming stripped 0 bases from V and 3 bases from J, with 15 bases between. The CDR3 sequence is 17 residues long.

This clonotype has at least ten counts. CDR3 in amino acids: CASSHMRDTEAFF. The CDR3 DNA sequence: TGTGCCAGCAGCCATATGAGGGACACTGAAGCTTTCTTT. This rearrangement joins TRBV7-3 to TRBJ1-1; D ambiguous. V was pared by 5 bases and J by 3 bases, with 10 bases between. CDR1 and CDR2 (germline): SGHTA, FQGTGA. The CDR3 is 13 amino acids.

The chain recombines TRBV5-1 with TRBJ1-4; no firm D call. The CDR3 is 16 residues long. Germline V gene data show CDR1 as SGHRS and CDR2 as YFSETQ. V dropped 1 base and J dropped 0 bases, with 10 bases sitting between them. The CDR3 region is CASSLRPPTTNEKLFF. As DNA, the CDR3 is TGCGCCAGCAGCTTGCGGCCGCCGACAACTAATGAAAAACTGTTTTTT.

V usage is TRBV5-1 and J usage is TRBJ1-4; TRBD1 aligns across 9 bases. Losses at the gene ends were 2 bases for V and 8 bases for J; bases not matched to a gene: 4. This CDR3 region has 14 residues. From germline, CDR1 is SGHRS and CDR2 YFSETQ. CDR3: CASSFGTGSEKLFF. DNA for the CDR3: TGCGCCAGCAGCTTCGGGACAGGGAGCGAAAAACTGTTTTTT.

This clonotype was detected only a few times. The gene calls are TRBV2 and TRBJ2-7; D uncertain. Trimming pared 3 bases from V and 3 bases from J, leaving 9 bases between. CDR1 is SNHLY and CDR2 is FYNNEI in the germline V gene. The CDR3 has 13 amino acids. The CDR3 is CASSDVQLYEQYV. CDR3 DNA sequence: TGTGCCAGCAGTGATGTCCAACTCTACGAGCAGTACGTC.

This clonotype showed up many times. The rearrangement joins TRBV5-1 to TRBJ2-5, with D possibly matching TRBD2 (5 bases). V dropped 2 bases and J dropped 5 bases, with 10 bases sitting between them. Germline loops: CDR1 SGHRS, CDR2 YFSETQ. The length of the CDR3 is 13 residues. Here the CDR3 DNA reads TGCGCCAGCAGCTTTACGGGGTTGGAGACCCAGTACTTC. Translating gives CASSFTGLETQYF. Filled out from reference TRBV5-1 and TRBJ2-5, the complete variable domain reads KAGVTQTPRYLIKTRGQQVTLSCSPISGHRSVSWYQQTPGQGLQFLFEYFSETQRNKGNFPGRFSGRQFSNSRSEMNVSTLELGDSALYLCASSFTGLETQYFGPGTRLLVL.

This clonotype was found a few times. DNA for the CDR3: TGTGCCAGCAGCCAAGAACGCGGGAGCTCGAACACCGGGGAGCTGTTTTTT. Residues: CASSQERGSSNTGELFF. The chain uses TRBV4-2 and TRBJ2-2, with 7 bases fitting TRBD2. The germline V gene encodes CDR1 LGHNA and CDR2 YNFKEQ. The CDR3 contains 17 residues. Trimming cost V 0 bases and J 0 bases; bases outside gene matches: 4.

Only a few counts were recorded for this clonotype. The chain recombines TRBV7-8 with TRBJ2-7; D is unclear. The ends were cut back, 4 bases at V and 5 bases at J, with 15 bases in the middle. The CDR3 contains 14 residues. CDR1 SGHVS and CDR2 FQNEAQ come from the germline V gene. CDR3 coding DNA: TGTGCCAGCAGCTCCCCAATTAGGGTCCACGAGCAGTACTTC. Translated: CASSSPIRVHEQYF. Based on the CDR3 plus reference TRBV7-8 and TRBJ2-7, the full variable domain is GAGVSQSPRYKVAKRGQDVALRCDPISGHVSLFWYQQALGQGPEFLTYFQNEAQLDKSGLPSDRFFAERPEGSVSTLKIQRTQQEDSAVYLCASSSPIRVHEQYFGPGTRLTVT.

This clonotype has ten or more counts. V is TRBV20-1 and J is TRBJ2-1; D assignment may be TRBD1 or TRBD2 (10 bases each). This CDR3 spans 18 amino acids. Germline CDR1 and CDR2: DFQATT and SNEGSKA (reference sequence). With 2 bases removed from V and 5 bases from J, the gap between germline ends came to 25 bases. The CDR3 loop is CSARPGQGWTSGNNEQFF. The CDR3 DNA reads as TGCAGTGCTAGACCGGGACAGGGGTGGACTAGCGGAAACAATGAGCAGTTCTTC.

The rearrangement joins TRBV12-3 or TRBV12-4 to TRBJ2-5, with 10 bases lining up with TRBD1. This CDR3 spans 14 amino acids. V shed 6 bases and J 3 bases; nucleotides not matched to a gene: 4. The CDR3 region is CASRLGTGEETQYF. Written as DNA, the CDR3 is TGTGCCAGCAGGCTTGGGACAGGGGAAGAGACCCAGTACTTC.

The chain uses TRBV5-6 and TRBJ2-1, with 7 nucleotides matching TRBD2. This CDR3 has 13 residues. Germline V lookup: CDR1 SGHDT, CDR2 YYEEEE. After removal of 8 bases from V and 10 bases from J, the junction contained 12 bases not matched to a gene. In DNA, the CDR3 is TGTGCCAGGAGCCCGGGGGGACTCGGGGAGCAGTTCTTC. It specifies CARSPGGLGEQFF.

This clonotype was recorded a few times. V gene TRBV14 combines with J gene TRBJ2-3, with D tentatively TRBD2 (5 bases). V was pared by 1 base and J by 6 bases, with 11 bases between. CDR3 size: 14 residues. From germline, CDR1 is SGHDN and CDR2 FVKESK. The chain's CDR3 is CASSQVAGLDTQYF. The CDR3 DNA is TGTGCCAGCAGCCAAGTCGCGGGTTTGGATACGCAGTATTTT. Variable domain in full (rest from reference TRBV14 and TRBJ2-3): EAGVTQFPSHSVIEKGQTVTLRCDPISGHDNLYWYRRVMGKEIKFLLHFVKESKQDESGMPNNRFLAERTGGTYSTLKVQPAELEDSGVYFCASSQVAGLDTQYFGPGTRLTVL.